This entry features one TCR beta chain sequence. Antigen: not known. The entry originates in a study of naive and memory T cell subsets. Trimming stripped 3 bases from V and 8 bases from J, with 2 bases between. This CDR3 comprises 10 residues. Two oligonucleotides, mixed equimolar, formed the beta constant-region primer covering TRBC1 and TRBC2. Nested alpha and beta constant-region primers with the SP2 primer drove four PCR rounds on ligated cDNA. MiXCR, run by TCRdb on the UMI-ligation and nested PCR reads, gives a single entry per CDR3 protein. The table has roughly 80,000 distinct CDR3 sequences, 9% to 9.5% seen once. Study results and limitations: Diversity fell and Gini index rose from naive through CM, EM, EMRA.

The V call is TRBV12-3 or TRBV12-4, the J call TRBJ2-1; D is ambiguous. This TCR was recovered from a human donor in good health. Source material: naive CD8+ T cells from blood. CDR3 nucleotides: TGTGCCAGCAGTTTTTATGAGCAGTTCTTC. As protein: CASSFYEQFF.